This T cell receptor (beta chain) was sequenced for a study of blood T cells in healthy people across ages. Using a J-beta primer mix together with a sample-barcoded 5' primer, a second PCR was run for roughly 7 to 11 cycles. TCRdb called the 5' RACE reads again in MiXCR, with one record for every CDR3 protein. In the table there are about 930,000 distinct CDR3 sequences, about 28% of which are singletons. V lost 6 bases, J lost 4 bases, and 21 bases lay in between. This CDR3 contains 16 residues. Germline CDR1 MRHNA, CDR2 SNTAGT. This clonotype has just a few counts. These data were also filed under a second study, of T cells of mothers and their children.

The receptor was isolated from a woman aged 40 to 50 in good health. The chain uses TRBV6-4 and TRBJ1-2; D remains ambiguous. Material: blood. The CDR3 is CASSPGPGQPSYGYTF. CDR3 nucleotides: TGTGCCAGCAGCCCAGGCCCCGGCCAGCCTTCCTATGGCTACACCTTC.